The next 2 T cell receptor beta chains were all read from a single sample in a study of T cell responses to AZD1222 COVID-19 vaccine. TCRdb's copy holds only in-frame clones and misses some; the assay was immunoSEQ multiplex PCR. Here the sample spans more than 95,000 clones, roughly 87% being singletons. Material: peripheral blood, obtained on day 0 of AZD1222 vaccination. The receptors were gathered from an adult in good health.

The chain couples TRBV7-3 to TRBJ2-3; 8 bases map to TRBD2. The CDR3 sequence is 14 residues long. After removal of 7 bases from V and 8 bases from J, the junction contained 11 bases not matched to a gene. CDR1 is SGHTA and CDR2 is FQGTGA in the germline V gene. CDR3 nucleotide sequence: TGTGCCAGCAAACAAAGCGGGAGAAGCGCTACGCAGTATTTT. Translated: CASKQSGRSATQYF.

The chain recombines TRBV11-2 with TRBJ2-7, with TRBD2 matching over 7 bases. The trim removed 1 base at V and 3 bases at J, leaving 9 bases unmatched. Germline CDR1 reads SGHAT; CDR2 reads FQNNGV. CDR3 length: 16 amino acids. The CDR3 reads CASSLVDVASGYEQYF. The CDR3 nucleotides are TGTGCCAGCAGCTTAGTTGATGTCGCTAGCGGCTACGAGCAGTACTTC. Together with reference TRBV11-2 and TRBJ2-7, the CDR3 gives the full variable domain: EAGVAQSPRYKIIEKRQSVAFWCNPISGHATLYWYQQILGQGPKLLIQFQNNGVVDDSQLPKDRFSAERLKGVDSTLKIQPAKLEDSAVYLCASSLVDVASGYEQYFGPGTRLTVT.